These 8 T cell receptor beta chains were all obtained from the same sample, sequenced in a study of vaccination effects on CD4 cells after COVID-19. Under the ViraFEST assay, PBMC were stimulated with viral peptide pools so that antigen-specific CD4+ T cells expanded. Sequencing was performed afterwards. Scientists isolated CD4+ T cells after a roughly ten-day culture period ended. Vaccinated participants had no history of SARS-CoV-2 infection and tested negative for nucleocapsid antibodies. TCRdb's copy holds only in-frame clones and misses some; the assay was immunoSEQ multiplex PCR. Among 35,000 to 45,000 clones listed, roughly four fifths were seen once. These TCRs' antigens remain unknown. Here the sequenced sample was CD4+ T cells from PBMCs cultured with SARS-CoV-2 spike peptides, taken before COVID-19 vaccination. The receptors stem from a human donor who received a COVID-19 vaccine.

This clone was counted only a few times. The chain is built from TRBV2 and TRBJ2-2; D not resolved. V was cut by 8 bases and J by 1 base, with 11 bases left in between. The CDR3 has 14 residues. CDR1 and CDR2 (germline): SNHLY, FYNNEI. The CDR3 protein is CASHLVQNTGELFF. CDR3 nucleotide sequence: TGTGCCAGCCACCTAGTACAGAACACCGGGGAGCTGTTTTTT. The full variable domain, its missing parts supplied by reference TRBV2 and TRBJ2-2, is EPEVTQTPSHQVTQMGQEVILRCVPISNHLYFYWYRQILGQKVEFLVSFYNNEISEKSEIFDDQFSVERPDGSNFTLKIRSTKLEDSAMYFCASHLVQNTGELFFGEGSRLTVL.

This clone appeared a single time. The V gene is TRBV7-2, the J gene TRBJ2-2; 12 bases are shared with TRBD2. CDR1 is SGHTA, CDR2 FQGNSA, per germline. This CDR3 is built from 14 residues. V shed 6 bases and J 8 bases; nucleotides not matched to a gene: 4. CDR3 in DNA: TGTGCCAGCAGTAGGACTAGCGGGGCTGGGGAGCTGTTTTTT. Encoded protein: CASSRTSGAGELFF.

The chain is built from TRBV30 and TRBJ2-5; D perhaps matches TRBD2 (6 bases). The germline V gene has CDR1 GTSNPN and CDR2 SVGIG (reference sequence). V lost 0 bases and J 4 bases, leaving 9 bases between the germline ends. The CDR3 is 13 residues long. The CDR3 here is CAWSVTSLETQYF. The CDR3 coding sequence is TGTGCCTGGAGTGTCACTAGCTTAGAGACCCAGTACTTC. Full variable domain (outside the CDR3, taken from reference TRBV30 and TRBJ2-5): SQTIHQWPATLVQPVGSPLSLECTVEGTSNPNLYWYRQAAGRGLQLLFYSVGIGQISSEVPQNLSASRPQDRQFILSSKKLLLSDSGFYLCAWSVTSLETQYFGPGTRLLVL.

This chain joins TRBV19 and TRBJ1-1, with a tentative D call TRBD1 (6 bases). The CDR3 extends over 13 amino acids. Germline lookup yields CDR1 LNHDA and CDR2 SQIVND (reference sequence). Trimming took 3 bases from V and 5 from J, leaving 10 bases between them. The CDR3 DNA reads TGTGCCAGTAGTATGCAGGGGAGGACTGAAGCTTTCTTT. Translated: CASSMQGRTEAFF.

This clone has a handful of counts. DNA for the CDR3: TGTGCCAGCTCCTTCGCCTCCCCCGAAACGAACACCGGGGAGCTGTTTTTT. Translated, it gives CASSFASPETNTGELFF. This rearrangement joins TRBV18 to TRBJ2-2; D uncertain. V was trimmed by 6 bases and J by 0 bases, leaving 17 bases between them. The CDR3 runs 17 residues. Germline CDR1 is KGHSH and CDR2 is LQKENI.

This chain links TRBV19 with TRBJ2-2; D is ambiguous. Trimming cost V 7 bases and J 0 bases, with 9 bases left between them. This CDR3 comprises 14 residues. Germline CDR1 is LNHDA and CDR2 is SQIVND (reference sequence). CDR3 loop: CASKAVANTGELFF. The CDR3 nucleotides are TGTGCCAGTAAGGCGGTTGCGAACACCGGGGAGCTGTTTTTT.

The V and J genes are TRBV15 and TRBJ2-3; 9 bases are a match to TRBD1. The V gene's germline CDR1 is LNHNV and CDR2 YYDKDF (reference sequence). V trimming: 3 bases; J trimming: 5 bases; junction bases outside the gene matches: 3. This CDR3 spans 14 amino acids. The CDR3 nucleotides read TGTGCCACCAGCAGGACAGGGGGGGTAGATACGCAGTATTTT. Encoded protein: CATSRTGGVDTQYF.

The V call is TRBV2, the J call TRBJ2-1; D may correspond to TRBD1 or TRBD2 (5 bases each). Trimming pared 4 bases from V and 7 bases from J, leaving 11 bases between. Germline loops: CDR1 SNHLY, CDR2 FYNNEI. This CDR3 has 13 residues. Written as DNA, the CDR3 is TGTGCCAGCAGTGGGGACGGTAAGAATGAGCAGTTCTTC. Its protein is CASSGDGKNEQFF.